The present entry profiles one T cell receptor (beta chain) with its context. Its antigen remains unidentified. The sample belongs to a study of shared clonotypes between healthy human individuals. Study summary: Per donor, three plates held CD4 naive cells, three held CD4 memory, two held CD8 naive and one held CD8 memory. Broader study findings: Estimated clonotype richness was generally higher in naive than memory subsets. It was expected that sequencing depth would affect clonotype sharing among donors.

The CDR3 loop spans 13 amino acids. Per the germline V gene, CDR1 is SGHDN and CDR2 is FVKESK. The V end was cut by 4 bases, the J end by 3 bases, with 9 bases between. Profiled with immunoSEQ multiplex PCR; TCRdb holds only in-frame clones, not every one. This table holds 2 million to 2.5 million clones, approximately 94% found once. Sequencing was done on a sample of naive CD4+ T cells sorted from blood. Subset here: CD45RA+ positively selected. The chain combines TRBV14 with TRBJ2-5; D is perhaps TRBD2 (6 bases). The receptor was derived from a man younger than 30 in good health. The CDR3 here is CASSLWGEETQYF. For the CDR3, the DNA is TGTGCCAGCAGCCTATGGGGGGAAGAGACCCAGTACTTC.